The clone carrying this T cell receptor (beta chain) was seen many times. Its antigen remains unidentified. V lost 6 bases to trimming and J lost 3 bases; unmatched junction nucleotides: 11. The CDR3 covers 15 residues. TCR beta CDR3 regions were amplified from RNA. HTBI primers drove first-round RT-PCR of the TCR CDR3. A single record per CDR3 protein comes from TCRdb applying MiXCR to the multiplex PCR reads. The top ten hold about 8.3% of the sample, which has 450,000 to 700,000 distinct CDR3 sequences, around 46% seen once. This entry belongs to a study of T cells in Graves' hyperthyroidism and ophthalmopathy. Study results and limitations: A model built on 13 V-J features separated ophthalmopathy from stable hyperthyroidism.

No ophthalmopathy progression within 18 months constituted stable Graves' hyperthyroidism. Those with hyperthyroidism were 18 to 65 years old, newly diagnosed, and ill for under 2 months. Lactation, pregnancy, other autoimmune disease or uncontrolled infection excluded patients. The receptor was isolated from a woman aged 18 to 35 with Graves' hyperthyroidism. This chain joins TRBV12-3 or TRBV12-4 and TRBJ2-7, with 7 bases matching TRBD2. Sample: peripheral blood or thyroid tissue (not recorded which). The CDR3 sequence is CASSLPASGIYEQYF. The DNA of the CDR3 is TGTGCCAGCAGCCTCCCGGCGAGCGGGATCTACGAGCAGTACTTC.